This T cell receptor beta chain was recovered during a study of tumor-infiltrating lymphocytes in primary liver carcinoma. Overall study results and limits: When set against blood, tumors had a significantly higher top-250-clone fraction (p = 0.039). Less overlap was seen in tumor-adjacent and tumor-blood pairs than in tumor region pairs.

Per germline, CDR1 SGHAT and CDR2 FQNNGV. The CDR3 is 14 residues long, counting both termini. Turning to this clonotype: What it binds is unknown. The CDR3 carries no conserved terminal phenylalanine or tryptophan, so it likely arises from a read error. It is unclear where the CDR3 begins or ends on the DNA, so no DNA is shown, and the CDR3 is as TCRdb lists it.

TCR beta cDNA was made from 500 ng total RNA with a constant-region primer. Amplification in three nested multiplex PCR rounds with slightly modified ARM-PCR gave rise to TCR beta libraries. The study ran its first two PCR rounds for roughly 10 cycles each, using TRBV1-TRBV30 forward primers and a C-beta reverse primer. TCRdb fed the multiplex PCR reads into MiXCR, producing one record per CDR3 protein. The sample records about 100,000 distinct CDR3 sequences, around 66% being singletons. Bulk tissue was left unsorted, and RNA and DNA were co-extracted from 20-30 mg of it. Patients had chronic HBV infection and were treatment-naive. Each tumor had five separate regions sampled.

This chain links TRBV11-2 with TRBJ1-2; the tabulated D call, TRBD1, remains unverified against the DNA. The clonotype comes from a woman in her sixties with primary liver carcinoma and hepatitis B virus infection. The sample consisted of liver tumor tissue from sampling region 2. This sample's subset: tumor region T2, inferior pole. CDR3 loop: CASSLNRGFYDYTL.